Presented here are 9 T cell receptor beta chains from one specimen sequenced in a study of T cell repertoires in cytomegalovirus infection. TCRdb processed the reads anew with MiXCR; each CDR3 protein has one entry. The sample has 650,000 to 900,000 distinct CDR3 sequences, approximately 32% seen once; the top ten hold around an eighth. Their antigen targets remain unknown. The source was cultured CD8+ T cells from PBMCs, collected from culture after CMV antigen stimulation. Receptor source: a human donor in good health (CMV status not recorded). Some clones in this sample may be carry-over from other donors' samples.

A few counts support this clonotype. The gene calls are TRBV5-5 and TRBJ2-2; TRBD1 matches 9 bases. CDR3 length: 16 amino acids. Unmatched junction bases numbered 4, after V lost 2 bases and J lost 2 bases. Germline assignment: CDR1 SGHKS and CDR2 YYEKEE (reference sequence). Here the CDR3 reads CASSLGDRDNTGELFF. CDR3 bases: TGTGCCAGCAGCTTAGGGGACAGGGATAACACCGGGGAGCTGTTTTTT.

This clonotype was found a few times. The junction departs from the called germline gene at one end, perhaps through a read error. The V gene is TRBV7-7, the J gene TRBJ2-5; 11 bases map to TRBD1. Germline-derived CDR1 and CDR2 are SSHAT and FNYEAQ (reference sequence). CDR3 size: 17 residues. The CDR3 loop is CASSFLPGTGGGETQYF. In DNA form, the CDR3 reads TGTGCTAGCAGTTTTCTTCCCGGGACAGGGGGAGGAGAGACCCAGTACTTC.

The chain recombines TRBV29-1 with TRBJ1-4; no firm D call. The CDR3 loop spans 12 amino acids. CDR1 and CDR2 from the germline V gene are SQVTM and ANQGSEA. The V gene lost 1 base and the J gene lost 8 bases, with 8 bases spanning the gap. The CDR3 sequence is CSVEVSAEKLFF. The CDR3 DNA sequence: TGCAGCGTTGAAGTTTCAGCCGAAAAACTGTTTTTT.

The chain joins TRBV7-6 to TRBJ1-1, with 9 bases fitting TRBD1. V lost 5 bases to trimming and J lost 11 bases; unmatched junction nucleotides: 12. The CDR3 consists of 14 residues. The germline CDR1 and CDR2 sequences are SGHVS and FNYEAQ. CDR3 DNA: TGTGCCAGCAGCCCAGGGGGGACAGGGATGGCGGCTTTCTTT. Protein: CASSPGGTGMAAFF.

At least ten counts were recorded for this clonotype. The rearrangement links TRBV11-3 to TRBJ2-1; D tentatively fits TRBD1 or TRBD2 (5 bases each). The germline gives CDR1 SGHNT, CDR2 YENEEA. Between the trimmed V and J ends, which lost 5 bases and 4 bases, there was a span of 24 bases. This CDR3 spans 18 amino acids. The CDR3 region has the DNA TGTGCCAGCAGCCGTAATCACCGGGACGGCGGAATTTACAATGAGCAGTTCTTC. Amino acid sequence: CASSRNHRDGGIYNEQFF.

V and J are TRBV27 and TRBJ2-1; 8 nucleotides line up with TRBD2. The germline gives CDR1 MNHEY, CDR2 SMNVEV (reference sequence). The CDR3 is 16 amino acids. The J segment lost 6 bases and the V segment lost 4 bases, leaving 11 bases of the junction unmatched. This CDR3 reads CASSSEWRGVGNEQFF. CDR3 DNA sequence: TGTGCCAGCAGTTCCGAATGGCGGGGGGTCGGCAATGAGCAGTTCTTC.

In this sample, this clonotype turned up many times. This sequence joins TRBV12-3 or TRBV12-4 and TRBJ1-2; no firm D call. The V and J ends lost 0 bases and 6 bases respectively, with 5 bases between them. There are 12 residues in the CDR3. The CDR3: CASSLAGHGYTF. CDR3 in DNA: TGTGCCAGCAGTTTAGCGGGTCATGGCTACACCTTC.

This clonotype was seen more than once but under ten times. The J gene is TRBJ2-2, the V gene TRBV6-5, with D perhaps matching TRBD2 (6 bases). V was trimmed by 0 bases and J by 2 bases, leaving 19 bases between them. Germline V gives CDR1 MNHEY, CDR2 SVGAGI. The CDR3 has 19 amino acids. The CDR3 reads CASSYSAYGGPSNTGELFF. DNA for the CDR3: TGTGCCAGCAGTTACTCCGCCTACGGGGGACCCTCTAACACCGGGGAGCTGTTTTTT.

This clonotype was found a few times. The genes are TRBV7-9 and TRBJ2-3; D remains ambiguous. The V and J ends lost 1 base and 2 bases respectively, with 4 bases between them. The CDR3 runs 13 residues. The germline gives CDR1 SEHNR, CDR2 FQNEAQ (reference sequence). In DNA form, the CDR3 reads TGTGCCAGCAGCTTAGAAACCACAGATACGCAGTATTTT. Protein: CASSLETTDTQYF.